This T cell receptor (beta chain) came from a study of OX40 agonist ivuxolimab in advanced cancers. This CDR3 has 15 amino acids. V was shortened by 5 bases and J by 8 bases, with 19 bases between the two germline ends. Germline lookup yields CDR1 MNHEY and CDR2 SMNVEV (reference sequence). Sequencing was performed with immunoSEQ multiplex PCR; in TCRdb, only in-frame clones are kept and a portion is missing. The top ten hold around 3.5% of the sample, which has 65,000 to 100,000 clones, approximately 85% seen once. The chain employs TRBV27 and TRBJ2-1; maybe TRBD2 (5 bases). The sample was CD4+ or CD8+ T cells sorted from blood, taken in a trial of the OX40 agonist ivuxolimab. This sequence was found in an adult with an advanced solid tumor such as melanoma, head and neck, liver or kidney cancer. The CDR3 here is CASSPRSASWHEQFF. The DNA for the CDR3 is TGTGCCAGCAGTCCCCGGAGCGCTAGCTGGCATGAGCAGTTCTTC.